This T cell receptor beta chain was identified during a study of identical twins. Study conclusions and caveats: Weaker excess twin sharing was seen among beta out-of-frame sequences. Compared with unrelated sharing, twin-shared out-of-frame alpha sequences had more low-probability sequences. Interpretation of the results relied on cross-sectional statistical analysis and not on following the same donors.

Looked up from germline, CDR1 is MGHDK and CDR2 is SYGVNS. The CDR3 totals 15 residues. Trimming took 2 bases from V and 2 from J, leaving 10 bases between them. Unique molecular identifiers were present on cDNA, and template switching added a universal primer site. TCRdb re-called the 5' RACE reads through MiXCR, storing one row per CDR3 protein. This sample has some 1,700,000 distinct CDR3 sequences; roughly a third occur once, and the top ten carry 0.25% to 0.3%. Comments on this clonotype: The antigen is undetermined.

The rearrangement uses TRBV25-1 and TRBJ1-5; maybe TRBD1 (5 bases). The receptor comes from a newborn girl in good health. The sample was cord blood. CDR3 in DNA: TGTGCCAGCAGTGAACAGGGAAGGGGCAATCAGCCCCAGCATTTT. It yields the protein CASSEQGRGNQPQHF.